One T cell receptor beta chain is described in this entry. The CDR3 sequence is 16 residues long. The germline gives CDR1 SGDLS, CDR2 YYNGEE. TCRdb processed the 5' RACE reads anew with MiXCR; each CDR3 protein has one entry. The table includes 1.5 million to 2 million distinct CDR3 sequences, roughly 35% detected once. The entry originates in a study of identical twins. Material: cord blood. This sequence joins TRBV9 and TRBJ2-4, with 8 positions matching TRBD2. The closer fit of TRBJ2-7 to the DNA end suggests the J call may be wrong. This receptor was taken from a newborn girl in good health. CDR3: CASSHPPSGPSYEQYF. The CDR3, as DNA: TGTGCCAGCAGCCATCCTCCTAGCGGGCCTTCCTACGAGCAGTACTTC.